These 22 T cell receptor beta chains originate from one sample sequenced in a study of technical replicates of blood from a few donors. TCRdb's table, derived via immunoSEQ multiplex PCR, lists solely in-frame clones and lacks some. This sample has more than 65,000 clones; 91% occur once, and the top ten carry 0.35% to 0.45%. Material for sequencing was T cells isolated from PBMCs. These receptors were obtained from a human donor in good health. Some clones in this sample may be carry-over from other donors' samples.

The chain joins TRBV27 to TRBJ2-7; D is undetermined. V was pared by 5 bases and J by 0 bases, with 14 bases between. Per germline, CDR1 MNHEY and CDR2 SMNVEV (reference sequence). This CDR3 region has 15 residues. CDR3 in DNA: TGTGCCAGCAGTAACATCCCAGACAACTCCTACGAGCAGTACTTC. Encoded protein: CASSNIPDNSYEQYF.

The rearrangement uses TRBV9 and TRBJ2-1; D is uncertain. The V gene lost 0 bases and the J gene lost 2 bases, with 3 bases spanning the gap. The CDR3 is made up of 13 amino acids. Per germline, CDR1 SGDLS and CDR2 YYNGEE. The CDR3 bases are TGTGCCAGCAGCGTAGGGCCCTACAATGAGCAGTTCTTC. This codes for CASSVGPYNEQFF.

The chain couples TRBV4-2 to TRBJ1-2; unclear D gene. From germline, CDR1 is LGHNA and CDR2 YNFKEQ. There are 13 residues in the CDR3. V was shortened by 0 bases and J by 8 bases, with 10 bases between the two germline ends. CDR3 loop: CASSQDLNPGYTF. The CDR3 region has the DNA TGTGCCAGCAGCCAAGATCTAAATCCAGGCTACACCTTC.

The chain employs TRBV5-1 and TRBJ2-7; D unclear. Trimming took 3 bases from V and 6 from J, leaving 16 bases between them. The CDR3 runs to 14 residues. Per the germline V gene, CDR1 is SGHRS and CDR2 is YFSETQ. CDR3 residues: CASSSGSHPGEQYF. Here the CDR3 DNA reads TGCGCCAGCAGCTCAGGTTCACACCCCGGCGAGCAGTACTTC.

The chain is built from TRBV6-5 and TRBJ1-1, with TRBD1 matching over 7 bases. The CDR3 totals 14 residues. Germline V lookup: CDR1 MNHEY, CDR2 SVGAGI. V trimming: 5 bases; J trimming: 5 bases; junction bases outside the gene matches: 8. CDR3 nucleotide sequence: TGTGCCAGCAGTACGGGACAGTCGGGGACTGAAGCTTTCTTT. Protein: CASSTGQSGTEAFF.

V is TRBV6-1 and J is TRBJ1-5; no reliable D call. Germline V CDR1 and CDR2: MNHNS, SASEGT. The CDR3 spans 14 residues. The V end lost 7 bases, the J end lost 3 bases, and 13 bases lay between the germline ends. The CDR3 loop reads CASIEVRDNQPQHF. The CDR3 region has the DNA TGTGCCAGCATCGAGGTGCGGGACAATCAGCCCCAGCATTTT.

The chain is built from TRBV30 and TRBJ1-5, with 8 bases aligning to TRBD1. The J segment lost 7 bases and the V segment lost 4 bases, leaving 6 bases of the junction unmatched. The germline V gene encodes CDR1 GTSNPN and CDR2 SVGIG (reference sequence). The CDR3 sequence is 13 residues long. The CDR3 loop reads CAWKTGAAQPQHF. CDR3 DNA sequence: TGTGCCTGGAAGACAGGGGCGGCACAGCCCCAGCATTTT. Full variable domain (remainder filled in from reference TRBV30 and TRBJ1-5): SQTIHQWPATLVQPVGSPLSLECTVEGTSNPNLYWYRQAAGRGLQLLFYSVGIGQISSEVPQNLSASRPQDRQFILSSKKLLLSDSGFYLCAWKTGAAQPQHFGDGTRLSIL.

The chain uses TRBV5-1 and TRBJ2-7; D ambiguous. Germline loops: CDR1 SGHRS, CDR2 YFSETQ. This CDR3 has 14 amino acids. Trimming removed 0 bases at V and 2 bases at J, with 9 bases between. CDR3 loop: CASSLARYAYEQYF. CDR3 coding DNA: TGCGCCAGCAGCTTGGCCAGATACGCCTACGAGCAGTACTTC.

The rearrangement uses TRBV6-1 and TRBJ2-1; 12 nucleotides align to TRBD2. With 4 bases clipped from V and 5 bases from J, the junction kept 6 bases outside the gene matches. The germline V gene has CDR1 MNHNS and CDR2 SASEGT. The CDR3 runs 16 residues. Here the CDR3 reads CASSVLAGGPNNEQFF. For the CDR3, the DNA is TGTGCCAGCAGTGTTCTAGCGGGGGGGCCTAACAATGAGCAGTTCTTC.

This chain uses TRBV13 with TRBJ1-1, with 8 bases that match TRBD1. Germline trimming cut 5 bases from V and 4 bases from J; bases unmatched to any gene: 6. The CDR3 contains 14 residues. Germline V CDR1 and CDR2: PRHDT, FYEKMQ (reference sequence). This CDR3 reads CASSRGQGPTEAFF. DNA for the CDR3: TGTGCCAGCAGCCGCGGACAGGGTCCCACTGAAGCTTTCTTT. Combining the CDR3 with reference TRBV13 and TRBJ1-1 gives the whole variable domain AAGVIQSPRHLIKEKRETATLKCYPIPRHDTVYWYQQGPGQDPQFLISFYEKMQSDKGSIPDRFSAQQFSDYHSELNMSSLELGDSALYFCASSRGQGPTEAFFGQGTRLTVV.

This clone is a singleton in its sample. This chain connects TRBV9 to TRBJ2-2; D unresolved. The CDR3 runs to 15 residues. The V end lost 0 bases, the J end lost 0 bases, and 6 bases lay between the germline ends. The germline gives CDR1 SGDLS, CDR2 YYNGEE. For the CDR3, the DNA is TGTGCCAGCAGCGTAGGCGGCACGAACACCGGGGAGCTGTTTTTT. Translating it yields CASSVGGTNTGELFF.

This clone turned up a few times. The CDR3 DNA sequence: TGTGCCTGGTCCAATGGCAGGCCGGACTATGGCTACACCTTC. Translation gives CAWSNGRPDYGYTF. The rearrangement uses TRBV30 and TRBJ1-2; D is uncertain. The germline gives CDR1 GTSNPN, CDR2 SVGIG (reference sequence). V gave up 5 bases and J gave up 3 bases, with 16 bases separating them. This CDR3 spans 14 amino acids.

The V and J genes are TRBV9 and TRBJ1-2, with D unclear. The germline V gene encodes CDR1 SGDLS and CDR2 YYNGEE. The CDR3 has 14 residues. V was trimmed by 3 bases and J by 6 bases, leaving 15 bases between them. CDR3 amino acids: CASSGGSGTHGYTF. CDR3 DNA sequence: TGTGCCAGCAGCGGAGGTTCGGGAACACATGGCTACACCTTC. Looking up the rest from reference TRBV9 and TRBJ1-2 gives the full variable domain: DSGVTQTPKHLITATGQRVTLRCSPRSGDLSVYWYQQSLDQGLQFLIQYYNGEERAKGNILERFSAQQFPDLHSELNLSSLELGDSALYFCASSGGSGTHGYTFGSGTRLTVV.

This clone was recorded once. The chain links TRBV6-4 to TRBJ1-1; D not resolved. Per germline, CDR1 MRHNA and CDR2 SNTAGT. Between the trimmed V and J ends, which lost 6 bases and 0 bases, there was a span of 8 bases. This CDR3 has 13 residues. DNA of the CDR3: TGTGCCAGCAGGGTTGAGGTGAACACTGAAGCTTTCTTT. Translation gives CASRVEVNTEAFF.

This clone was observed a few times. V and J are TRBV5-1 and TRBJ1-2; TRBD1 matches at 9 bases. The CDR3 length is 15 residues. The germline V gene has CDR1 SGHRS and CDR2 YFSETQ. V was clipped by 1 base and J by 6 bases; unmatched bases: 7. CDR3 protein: CASSLPSGTGNGYTF. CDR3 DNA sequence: TGCGCCAGCAGCTTGCCCTCCGGGACAGGGAATGGCTACACCTTC.

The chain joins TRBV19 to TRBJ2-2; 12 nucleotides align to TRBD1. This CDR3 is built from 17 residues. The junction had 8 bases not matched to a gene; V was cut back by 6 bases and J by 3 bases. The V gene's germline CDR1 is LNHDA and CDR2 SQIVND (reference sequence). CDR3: CASSLRGQGADTGELFF. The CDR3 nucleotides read TGTGCCAGTAGCCTTCGGGGACAGGGGGCTGACACCGGGGAGCTGTTTTTT.

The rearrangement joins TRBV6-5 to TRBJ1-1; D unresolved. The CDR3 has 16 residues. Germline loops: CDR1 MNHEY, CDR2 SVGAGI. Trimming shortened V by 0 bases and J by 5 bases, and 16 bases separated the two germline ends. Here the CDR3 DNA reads TGTGCCAGCAGTTACTCGGCGGGCTCCAAGATAACTGAAGCTTTCTTT. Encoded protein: CASSYSAGSKITEAFF.

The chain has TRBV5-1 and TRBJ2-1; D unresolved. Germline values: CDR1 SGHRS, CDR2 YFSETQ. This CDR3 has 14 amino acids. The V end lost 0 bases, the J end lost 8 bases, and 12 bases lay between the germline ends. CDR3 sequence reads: CASSLAASKHEQFF. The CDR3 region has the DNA TGCGCCAGCAGCTTGGCGGCTAGTAAGCATGAGCAGTTCTTC.

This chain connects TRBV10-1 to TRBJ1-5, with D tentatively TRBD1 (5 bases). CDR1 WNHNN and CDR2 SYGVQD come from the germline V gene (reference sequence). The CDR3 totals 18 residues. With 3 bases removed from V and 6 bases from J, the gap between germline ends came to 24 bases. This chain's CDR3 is CASSEPGGSGEMGQPQHF. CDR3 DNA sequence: TGCGCCAGCAGTGAACCTGGGGGGTCGGGGGAAATGGGTCAGCCCCAGCATTTT.

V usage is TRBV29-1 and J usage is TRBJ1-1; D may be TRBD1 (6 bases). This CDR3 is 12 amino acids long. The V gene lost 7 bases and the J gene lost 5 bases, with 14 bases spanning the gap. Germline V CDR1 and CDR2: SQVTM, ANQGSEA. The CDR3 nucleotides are TGCAGCGCTGGGAACAGGGTGACTGAAGCTTTCTTT. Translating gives CSAGNRVTEAFF.

CDR3 nucleotide sequence: TGTGCCAGCAGCCACCCCCGGGACAGGGGATCCGAGCAGTACTTC. This sequence encodes CASSHPRDRGSEQYF. The rearrangement uses TRBV7-8 and TRBJ2-7; 10 positions match TRBD1. With V trimmed by 5 bases and J by 6 bases, 10 bases remained unmatched. The CDR3 is 15 amino acids. In germline, CDR1 is SGHVS, CDR2 FQNEAQ. The full variable domain, in which reference TRBV7-8 and TRBJ2-7 provide the parts outside the CDR3, is GAGVSQSPRYKVAKRGQDVALRCDPISGHVSLFWYQQALGQGPEFLTYFQNEAQLDKSGLPSDRFFAERPEGSVSTLKIQRTQQEDSAVYLCASSHPRDRGSEQYFGPGTRLTVT.

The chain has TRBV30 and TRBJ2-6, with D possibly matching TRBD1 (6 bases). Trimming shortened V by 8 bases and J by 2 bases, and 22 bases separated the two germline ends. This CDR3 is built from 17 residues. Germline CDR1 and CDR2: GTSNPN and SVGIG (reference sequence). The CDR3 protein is CARRRGGGRTGANVLTF. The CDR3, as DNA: TGTGCCAGAAGGAGAGGGGGTGGACGGACTGGGGCCAACGTCCTGACTTTC. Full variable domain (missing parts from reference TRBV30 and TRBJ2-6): SQTIHQWPATLVQPVGSPLSLECTVEGTSNPNLYWYRQAAGRGLQLLFYSVGIGQISSEVPQNLSASRPQDRQFILSSKKLLLSDSGFYLCARRRGGGRTGANVLTFGAGSRLTVL.